This T cell receptor beta chain comes out of a study of T-cell memory formation after mild COVID-19. Whole-study findings and limits: Later expanders leaned CD4+, whereas clones that contracted between day 15 and 85 were balanced CD4/CD8.

Researchers used 5'RACE with constant-segment primers to make TCR alpha and TCR beta cDNA libraries that carry sample barcodes and UMIs. TCRdb re-analysed the 5' RACE reads in MiXCR, keeping a single row per CDR3 protein. The sample lists roughly 450,000 distinct CDR3 sequences, over 15% occurring once. CDR1 SGHNT and CDR2 YYREEE come from the germline V gene (reference sequence). V lost 0 bases and J lost 5; bases outside the gene matches: 7. This CDR3 has 15 residues. Only a few counts were recorded for this clonotype. Its antigen is unidentified. The receptor's source is an adult woman who had mild COVID-19 (a few samples of this study predate the infection). Cell type and time point are not known. The source material was PBMCs or a T cell subset sorted from them (not recorded which). The chain couples TRBV5-4 to TRBJ2-5, with TRBD2 matching 7 bases. The CDR3 coding sequence is TGTGCCAGCAGCTTGGCGGGAGGTAGCGGGGAGACCCAGTACTTC. It translates to CASSLAGGSGETQYF.